The clone carrying this TCR beta chain was picked up a small number of times. Libraries were prepared by immunoSEQ multiplex PCR; TCRdb keeps only in-frame clonotypes and omits some of them. Of some 110,000 clones listed, approximately 85% are singletons. Losses at the gene ends were 3 bases for V and 8 bases for J; bases not matched to a gene: 6. The CDR3 has 14 amino acids. Germline V gene data show CDR1 as LGHDT and CDR2 as YNNKEL (reference sequence). These data come from a study of T cell responses to AZD1222 COVID-19 vaccine. The sample consisted of peripheral blood, taken on day 0 of MenACWY control vaccination. The chain is built from TRBV3-1 (or the pseudogene TRBV3-2) and TRBJ1-4; 7 nucleotides match TRBD1. The sequence derives from an adult in good health. The CDR3 nucleotides are TGTGCCAGCAGCCATCGGGACAGACAGGAAAAACTGTTTTTT. Translation: CASSHRDRQEKLFF.